A selection of T cell receptor beta chains follows, all from one sample in a study of blood T cell repertoires in COVID-19. Only in-frame clones appear in the TCRdb table, and some are missing; sequencing was by immunoSEQ multiplex PCR. The top ten clones hold 4.3% of a sample with approximately 290,000 clones, roughly 88% of them seen once. Sequencing was carried out using PBMCs or T cells enriched from blood (not recorded which). The receptors come from a woman between 25 and 40 years old who had recovered from COVID-19. The CDR3 runs from the conserved cysteine through the conserved F or W. D genes are given only for firm matches. Clone size is stated in some rows and not others, as once, few, many or a class when expanded.

TRBV2,.,TRBJ1-5,.,CASNSGRVAGPQHF,TGTGCCAGCAATAGTGGGCGGGTCGCGGGGCCCCAGCATTTT
TRBV18,TRBD1,TRBJ1-2,.,CASSPQGVDYGYTF,TGTGCCAGCTCACCGCAGGGGGTGGACTATGGCTACACCTTC
TRBV18,.,TRBJ1-2,.,CASSGGRYGYTF,TGTGCCAGCTCAGGGGGCAGGTATGGCTACACCTTC
TRBV2,.,TRBJ2-7,.,CASVRTVLYF,TGTGCCTCAGTGAGGACAGTCTTGTACTTC
TRBV19,TRBD1,TRBJ1-1,.,CASSPGQGESWTEAFF,TGTGCCAGTAGTCCGGGACAGGGGGAATCTTGGACTGAAGCTTTCTTT
TRBV18,.,TRBJ1-5,.,CASSRQGGGRGQPQHF,TGTGCCAGCTCACGACAAGGCGGGGGGCGAGGACAGCCCCAGCATTTT
TRBV28,.,TRBJ2-1,.,CASSLRGSKGNEQFF,TGTGCCAGCAGCTTAAGGGGGTCTAAAGGCAATGAGCAGTTCTTC
TRBV29-1,TRBD2,TRBJ2-1,.,CSGRLAGVRSYNEQFF,TGCAGCGGGCGACTAGCGGGAGTTCGATCCTACAATGAGCAGTTCTTC
TRBV29-1,.,TRBJ1-2,once,CSAPDNYGYTF,TGCAGCGCCCCAGATAACTATGGCTACACCTTC
TRBV28,TRBD2,TRBJ2-3,.,CASSFRLAGEGYF,TGTGCCAGCAGTTTTCGACTAGCGGGAGAGGGGTATTTT
TRBV3-1/TRBV3-2,.,TRBJ2-3,few,CASSPRESTDTQYF,TGTGCCAGCAGCCCGAGGGAGAGCACAGATACGCAGTATTTT
TRBV30,TRBD1,TRBJ1-2,few,CACDDRDRYGYTF,TGTGCCTGCGACGACAGGGACCGCTATGGCTACACCTTC
TRBV7-2,TRBD2,TRBJ2-1,once,CASSLTASGYNEQFF,TGTGCCAGCAGCTTAACGGCTAGCGGCTACAATGAGCAGTTCTTC
TRBV19,TRBD1,TRBJ1-3,once,CASSSGQGRGNTIYF,TGTGCCAGTAGCTCCGGACAGGGAAGAGGAAACACCATATATTTT
TRBV5-4,.,TRBJ2-3,.,CASSLGGGVDTQYF,TGTGCCAGCAGCTTGGGAGGGGGGGTAGATACGCAGTATTTT